This T cell receptor (beta chain) was obtained from a study of blood T cell repertoires in COVID-19. About the study: Collection of acute and convalescent COVID-19 samples took place in the United States, Italy and Spain. The cDNA or gDNA used as material had been derived from T cells, B-cell-depleted T cells, or PBMCs.

There are 17 residues in the CDR3. In germline, CDR1 is LNHDA, CDR2 SQIVND (reference sequence). Trimming removed 2 bases at V and 3 bases at J, with 17 bases between. Method: immunoSEQ multiplex PCR; TCRdb's copy keeps in-frame clones and lacks some. The sample records approximately 530,000 clones, around 90% being singletons. Recruited during active infection, patients (from Seattle) were subsequently followed longitudinally. This TCR was recovered from a woman aged 50 to 60 with COVID-19, enrolled during active disease. The V and J genes are TRBV19 and TRBJ2-1; D is perhaps TRBD1 (5 bases). Input material: peripheral blood. The CDR3 reads CASSIPWRQQHYNEQFF. CDR3 in DNA: TGTGCCAGTAGTATACCCTGGAGACAGCAGCACTACAATGAGCAGTTCTTC.